The 9 T cell receptor beta chains below were found in one sample sequenced in a study of cytomegalovirus exposure and HLA in healthy donors. The PCR employed 60 Vbeta primers together with 13 Jbeta primers. Some clones are missing from TCRdb's copy, which holds only in-frame ones; the method was immunoSEQ multiplex PCR. The sample table sets out 100,000 to 150,000 clones. What was sequenced was PBMCs. The receptors derive from a woman in her thirties or forties in good health and CMV-seronegative.

The gene calls are TRBV6-1 and TRBJ1-1; D uncertain. The CDR3 sequence is 12 residues long. Trimming stripped 7 bases from V and 0 bases from J, with 6 bases between. Germline CDR1 is MNHNS and CDR2 is SASEGT. CDR3 region: CASTYMNTEAFF. DNA for the CDR3: TGTGCCAGCACCTATATGAACACTGAAGCTTTCTTT.

The chain uses TRBV10-3 and TRBJ1-1, with a weak D call TRBD1 (6 bases). Looked up from germline, CDR1 is ENHRY and CDR2 is SYGVKD. Trimming pared 5 bases from V and 0 bases from J, leaving 10 bases between. The CDR3 has 14 residues. Here the CDR3 reads CAISNGQMNTEAFF. The CDR3 DNA reads as TGTGCCATCAGTAACGGACAGATGAACACTGAAGCTTTCTTT.

The V call is TRBV27, the J call TRBJ2-3, with D perhaps matching TRBD1 (7 bases). This CDR3 contains 14 residues. Germline V CDR1 and CDR2: MNHEY, SMNVEV (reference sequence). V was clipped by 8 bases and J by 4 bases, with 16 bases between them. This CDR3 reads CASRWQGGADTQYF. The CDR3 nucleotides read TGTGCCAGCCGCTGGCAGGGGGGAGCAGATACGCAGTATTTT.

The V gene is TRBV5-1, the J gene TRBJ1-4, with 7 bases aligning to TRBD1. The CDR3 has 17 residues. V was pared by 4 bases and J by 1 base, with 10 bases of the junction left unmatched. The V gene's germline CDR1 is SGHRS and CDR2 YFSETQ. CDR3 sequence (DNA): TGCGCCAGCAGCCTCGAGACAGGGTTTGTAACTAATGAAAAACTGTTTTTT. Its translation is CASSLETGFVTNEKLFF.

This chain uses TRBV5-4 with TRBJ2-5, with TRBD2 matching 8 bases. Germline V gene lookup returns CDR1 SGHNT and CDR2 YYREEE (reference sequence). V was clipped by 6 bases and J by 3 bases; unmatched bases: 7. There are 14 residues in the CDR3. DNA of the CDR3: TGTGCCAGCAAAACGGGGGGGGGTGAAGAGACCCAGTACTTC. Amino acid sequence: CASKTGGGEETQYF.

V usage is TRBV14 and J usage is TRBJ2-5; 9 nucleotides agree with TRBD2. This CDR3 has 12 residues. Per germline, CDR1 SGHDN and CDR2 FVKESK. J was trimmed by 5 bases and V by 9 bases; bases with no gene match: 4. CDR3 amino acids: CASGTSRETQYF. DNA of the CDR3: TGTGCCAGTGGGACTAGCAGGGAGACCCAGTACTTC.

This chain connects TRBV18 to TRBJ1-1; maybe TRBD1 (5 bases). The germline CDR1 and CDR2 sequences are KGHSH and LQKENI. With 1 base removed from V and 2 bases from J, the gap between germline ends came to 8 bases. This CDR3 spans 14 amino acids. The CDR3 is CASSPLRVNTEAFF. Here the CDR3 DNA reads TGTGCCAGCTCACCACTCAGGGTCAACACTGAAGCTTTCTTT.

The V gene is TRBV5-8, the J gene TRBJ1-5; D is perhaps TRBD1 (6 bases). This CDR3 has 16 amino acids. V lost 4 bases and J lost 0, with 14 bases in between. Germline V gene sequence: CDR1 SGHTS, CDR2 YDEGEE. In nucleotides, the CDR3 is TGTGCCAGCAGCCGGACACAGGGCTATAGCAATCAGCCCCAGCATTTT. Its translation: CASSRTQGYSNQPQHF.

The V gene is TRBV10-3, the J gene TRBJ1-5; D gene uncertain. The germline V gene encodes CDR1 ENHRY and CDR2 SYGVKD. The V gene lost 6 bases and the J gene lost 7 bases, with 16 bases spanning the gap. This CDR3 contains 14 residues. CDR3 bases: TGTGCCATCAGGACGGGAGGGTATGGGCAGCCCCAGCATTTT. Translating it yields CAIRTGGYGQPQHF.